The rows below give T cell receptor beta chains drawn from one sample of a study of early T cells in non-severe SARS-CoV-2 infection. TCRdb re-derived calls from the 5' RACE reads in MiXCR, one entry per CDR3 protein. The table has some 59,000 distinct CDR3 sequences, roughly 9% seen once. Sequencing used whole blood, obtained at baseline. All receptors come from an adult who was a healthcare worker with PCR-confirmed SARS-CoV-2 infection or an uninfected control (not recorded which). The CDR3 runs from the conserved cysteine through the conserved F or W.

CDR3aa,v_gene,j_gene
CASSSRDRHWEQYF,TRBV7-9,TRBJ2-7
CASVYGTGGAQYF,TRBV11-2,TRBJ2-7
CASSPRVLGGTEAFF,TRBV6-6,TRBJ1-1
CSVDFGSSYNEQFF,TRBV29-1,TRBJ2-1
CASRLAGGSTDTQYF,TRBV5-1,TRBJ2-3
CASSSETVYSNQPQHF,TRBV12-3/TRBV12-4,TRBJ1-5
CASSLEGPGEQYF,TRBV5-1,TRBJ2-7
CSARGGPNEKLFF,TRBV20-1,TRBJ1-4
CASSLGDRSSYEQYF,TRBV12-3/TRBV12-4,TRBJ2-7
CASSRDSGRTYEQYF,TRBV27,TRBJ2-7
CASTPRGQGFYEQYF,TRBV19,TRBJ2-7
CSVSGGLQETQYF,TRBV29-1,TRBJ2-5
CASRVGQEKHYGYTF,TRBV28,TRBJ1-2
CASSLYIQGPLNEQFF,TRBV7-8,TRBJ2-1
CASSPPTRDEQYF,TRBV7-8,TRBJ2-7
CASKQEEETQYF,TRBV2,TRBJ2-5
CASSPWRQPYEQYF,TRBV7-2,TRBJ2-7
CATSDPGLAGGLILNPDTQYF,TRBV24-1,TRBJ2-3
CASSSPGRRAPGEQFF,TRBV5-1,TRBJ2-1
CAWSGGRRYNTEAFF,TRBV30,TRBJ1-1
CASSATLAGGRAQFF,TRBV10-1,TRBJ2-1
CSVEDPGQGAYEQYF,TRBV29-1,TRBJ2-7
CASSVRLAGAYNEQFF,TRBV9,TRBJ2-1
CASSLTNYEQYF,TRBV7-8,TRBJ2-7
CASSLSGQGPYNEQFF,TRBV27,TRBJ2-1
CASSRGQGGSPLHF,TRBV5-6,TRBJ1-6
CASSLLGGLRGEQFF,TRBV11-2,TRBJ2-1
CASSLGGRALRDEQFF,TRBV5-1,TRBJ2-1
CASSLVPFRDRVGYEQYF,TRBV12-3/TRBV12-4,TRBJ2-7
CASQRERVVATNEKLFF,TRBV7-8,TRBJ1-4
CASSFAGGGKTQYF,TRBV11-2,TRBJ2-5
CASSIWRTDTGELFF,TRBV19,TRBJ2-2
CASSLRENEQYF,TRBV7-9,TRBJ2-7
CASRGETYEQYF,TRBV5-1,TRBJ2-7
CASSPRADHTDTQYF,TRBV7-9,TRBJ2-3
CASSQGLPKTQYF,TRBV3-1,TRBJ2-5
CAWTSGRYEQYF,TRBV30,TRBJ2-7
CASSFLGVSTDTQYF,TRBV5-6,TRBJ2-3
CASSQVGPTQYF,TRBV3-1,TRBJ2-5
CSAHWGETQYF,TRBV20-1,TRBJ2-5
CASSLGLAGPADTQYF,TRBV7-2,TRBJ2-3
CASSPIGTRTIYF,TRBV28,TRBJ1-3
CSAGPGLLSSENTIYF,TRBV20-1,TRBJ1-3
CASSQESPPGYGYTF,TRBV4-1,TRBJ1-2
CASSGRDRLSYEQYF,TRBV28,TRBJ2-7
CASMIQGLLNQPQHF,TRBV12-3/TRBV12-4,TRBJ1-5
CASSLKRADTQYF,TRBV7-9,TRBJ2-3
CASSWTSGRVDTQYF,TRBV7-6,TRBJ2-3
CASSPLRGRLPPSGYNEQFF,TRBV7-9,TRBJ2-1
CASSELAVNTGELFF,TRBV2,TRBJ2-2
CASTAGSGRAAGELFF,TRBV19,TRBJ2-2
CASSFSGQPQHF,TRBV7-9,TRBJ1-5
CSAALRYEQYF,TRBV20-1,TRBJ2-7
CSVEGLGGYTF,TRBV29-1,TRBJ1-2
CASSSPGQHNYGYTF,TRBV19,TRBJ1-2
CASRRRAGAGETQYF,TRBV11-2,TRBJ2-5
CASSQARAAYEQYF,TRBV14,TRBJ2-7
CSVGSGYEQYF,TRBV29-1,TRBJ2-7
CASSPRLTRANIQNEKLFF,TRBV4-1,TRBJ1-4